This paragraph reports one T cell receptor (beta chain). Its antigen remains unknown. The data belong to a study of cytomegalovirus exposure and HLA in healthy donors. Overall study results and limits: Most observed TCR sequences were rare, whereas some public TCRs were detected in many donors.

TCRdb keeps only in-frame clones here, not all; method: immunoSEQ multiplex PCR. The sample consists of 150,000 to 200,000 clones, 87% of them appearing once. Sequencing input: PBMCs. This TCR derives from a woman aged 25-40 years in good health and CMV-seronegative.

CDR3 nucleotide sequence: TGCGCCAGCAAGTCTACAGGGTTTTACACCGGGGAGCTGTTTTTT. This codes for CASKSTGFYTGELFF. V gene TRBV5-1 combines with J gene TRBJ2-2; D is perhaps TRBD1 (6 bases). The CDR3 spans 15 residues. V was clipped by 6 bases and J by 3 bases, with 15 bases between them. The germline V gene has CDR1 SGHRS and CDR2 YFSETQ.